This T cell receptor beta chain was identified during a study of T cells in Graves' hyperthyroidism and ophthalmopathy. Study details: Sampling of peripheral blood happened at initial diagnosis, prior to any treatment.

Participants, patients aged 18 to 65, had newly diagnosed hyperthyroidism with a duration under 2 months. This clonotype was observed many times. Its antigen remains unidentified. General observations from the study: Blood samples included most of the expanded thyroid clonotypes exceeding 0.001.

Trimming removed 6 bases at V and 1 base at J, with 16 bases between. CDR1 and CDR2 from the germline V gene are MDHEN and SYDVKM. The CDR3 loop spans 15 amino acids. Using RNA transcripts as the source, TCR beta CDR3 regions were amplified. First-round RT-PCR targeting the TCR CDR3 was performed with the HTBI primer set. Each CDR3 protein gets one entry after TCRdb re-called the multiplex PCR reads with MiXCR. Of about 700,000 distinct CDR3 sequences in the sample, 11% to 15% were seen once. The chain joins TRBV28 to TRBJ2-7; D unresolved. This sequence was found in a young woman with Graves' hyperthyroidism. What was sequenced was blood. The CDR3 region is CASSFLARRSYEQYF. As DNA, the CDR3 is TGTGCCAGCAGCTTTTTAGCCCGGCGATCCTACGAGCAGTACTTC.